This is a list of T cell receptor beta chains from one sample in a study of T cell repertoires in cytomegalovirus infection. TCRdb itself ran the reads through MiXCR, one entry per CDR3 protein. Here the sample spans approximately 750,000 distinct CDR3 sequences, about 40% being singletons. The specimen sequenced was PBMCs. The receptor set was obtained from a human donor in good health (CMV status not recorded). Some clones in this sample may be carry-over from other donors' samples. Both conserved end residues are part of each CDR3. The order of the fields is J gene, D gene, V gene, clone size, CDR3 protein, CDR3 DNA. The D gene is left open where the match is weak. For some rows the clone size is stated as once, few or many, or as a class when expanded; others skip it.

J gene: TRBJ1-2
D gene: .
V gene: TRBV7-9
clone size: .
CDR3 protein: CASSSEGVDYGYTF
CDR3 DNA: TGTGCCAGCAGCTCTGAAGGGGTTGACTATGGCTACACCTTC

J gene: TRBJ2-1
D gene: .
V gene: TRBV20-1
clone size: few
CDR3 protein: CSARRGNTYNEQFF
CDR3 DNA: TGCAGTGCTAGAAGGGGCAATACCTACAATGAGCAGTTCTTC

J gene: TRBJ2-1
D gene: .
V gene: TRBV20-1
clone size: few
CDR3 protein: CSARSARSSYNEQFF
CDR3 DNA: TGCAGTGCCCGATCAGCGAGGAGCTCCTACAATGAGCAGTTCTTC

J gene: TRBJ2-3
D gene: TRBD2
V gene: TRBV24-1
clone size: .
CDR3 protein: CATSDPTSGRPDTQYF
CDR3 DNA: TGTGCCACCAGTGACCCGACTAGCGGGAGACCAGATACGCAGTATTTT

J gene: TRBJ2-6
D gene: .
V gene: TRBV19
clone size: .
CDR3 protein: CASSIGVGGANVLTF
CDR3 DNA: TGTGCCAGTAGTATCGGGGTTGGTGGGGCCAACGTCCTGACTTTC

J gene: TRBJ2-7
D gene: .
V gene: TRBV7-2
clone size: .
CDR3 protein: CASSHEDPYEQYF
CDR3 DNA: TGTGCCAGCAGCCACGAAGACCCCTACGAGCAGTACTTC

J gene: TRBJ2-1
D gene: TRBD2
V gene: TRBV5-3
clone size: .
CDR3 protein: CASSLEGLAGSYNEQFF
CDR3 DNA: TGTGCCAGCAGCTTGGAAGGACTAGCGGGGTCCTACAATGAGCAGTTCTTC

J gene: TRBJ1-1
D gene: TRBD1
V gene: TRBV11-2
clone size: many
CDR3 protein: CASSAVTGERNTEAFF
CDR3 DNA: TGTGCCAGCAGCGCGGTTACAGGGGAGAGGAACACTGAAGCTTTCTTT

J gene: TRBJ1-1
D gene: .
V gene: TRBV25-1
clone size: .
CDR3 protein: CASSDHRAEAFF
CDR3 DNA: TGTGCCAGCAGTGACCACAGGGCAGAAGCTTTCTTT

J gene: TRBJ2-1
D gene: TRBD1
V gene: TRBV19
clone size: .
CDR3 protein: CASTLGTGAYNEQFF
CDR3 DNA: TGTGCCAGTACCCTTGGGACAGGGGCCTACAATGAGCAGTTCTTC

J gene: TRBJ2-7
D gene: TRBD2
V gene: TRBV24-1
clone size: .
CDR3 protein: CATSDGGLAESYEQYF
CDR3 DNA: TGTGCCACCAGTGATGGGGGACTAGCGGAATCCTACGAGCAGTACTTC

J gene: TRBJ1-2
D gene: .
V gene: TRBV12-3/TRBV12-4
clone size: few
CDR3 protein: CASRPRGTSYTF
CDR3 DNA: TGTGCCAGCAGACCTAGGGGGACTAGCTACACCTTC

J gene: TRBJ2-7
D gene: TRBD2
V gene: TRBV27
clone size: .
CDR3 protein: CASSKAERGGLSEQYF
CDR3 DNA: TGTGCCAGCAGTAAAGCCGAGCGGGGGGGCCTCAGCGAGCAGTACTTC

J gene: TRBJ1-6
D gene: .
V gene: TRBV7-7
clone size: few
CDR3 protein: CASSLEVDSINSPLHF
CDR3 DNA: TGTGCTAGCAGCTTAGAAGTGGACAGTATTAATTCACCCCTCCACTTT

J gene: TRBJ1-4
D gene: TRBD1
V gene: TRBV6-6
clone size: .
CDR3 protein: CASSYAGGQGAREGEKLFF
CDR3 DNA: TGTGCCAGCAGTTACGCCGGGGGACAGGGGGCCAGGGAAGGTGAAAAACTGTTTTTT